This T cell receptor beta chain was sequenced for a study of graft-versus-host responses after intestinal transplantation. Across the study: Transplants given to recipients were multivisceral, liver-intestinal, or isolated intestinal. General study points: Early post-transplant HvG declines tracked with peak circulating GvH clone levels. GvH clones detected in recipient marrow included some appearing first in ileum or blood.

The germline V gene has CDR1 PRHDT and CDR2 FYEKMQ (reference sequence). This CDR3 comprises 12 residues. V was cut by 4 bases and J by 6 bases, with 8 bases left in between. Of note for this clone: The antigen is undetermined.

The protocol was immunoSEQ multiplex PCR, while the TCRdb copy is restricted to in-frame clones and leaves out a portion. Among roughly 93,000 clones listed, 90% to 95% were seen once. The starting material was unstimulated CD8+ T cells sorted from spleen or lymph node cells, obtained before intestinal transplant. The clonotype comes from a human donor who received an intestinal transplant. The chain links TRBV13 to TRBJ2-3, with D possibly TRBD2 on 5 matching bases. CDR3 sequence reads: CASSSLADTQYF. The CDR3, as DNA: TGTGCCAGCAGCTCGTTAGCGGATACGCAGTATTTT. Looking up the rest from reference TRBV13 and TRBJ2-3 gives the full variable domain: AAGVIQSPRHLIKEKRETATLKCYPIPRHDTVYWYQQGPGQDPQFLISFYEKMQSDKGSIPDRFSAQQFSDYHSELNMSSLELGDSALYFCASSSLADTQYFGPGTRLTVL.